This T cell receptor (beta chain) appears in the sequencing data of a study of blood T cells in healthy people across ages. Concerning this clonotype itself: The antigen remains unidentified. Its ends do not fully match the called genes, so a read error is possible.

Study-level findings and limits: With age, beta diversity per million T cells declined roughly linearly, significantly by about 37. Possibly confounding the expanded clonotype changes was the fact that donor CMV status was unknown.

The second PCR ran roughly 6 to 11 cycles with a sample-barcoded 5' primer and J-beta primers. TCRdb reprocessed the 5' RACE reads via MiXCR and lists one record per CDR3 protein. Of roughly 2 million distinct CDR3 sequences in the sample, around half were seen once. CDR3 length equals 14 residues. Germline CDR1 reads LGHNA; CDR2 reads YNFKEQ. Investigators took approximately 10 milliliters of peripheral blood from every donor. The receptor's source is a woman aged 40 to 49 in good health. This sequence joins TRBV4-2 and TRBJ1-2; D remains unclear. Sequencing input: blood. The CDR3 DNA sequence: TGTGCCAGCGGCCAAGTGGGAAGTCCCTATGGCTACACCTTC. It encodes CASGQVGSPYGYTF.